This T cell receptor beta chain was sequenced for a study of T cell changes during pregnancy in multiple sclerosis. Clones were read by immunoSEQ multiplex PCR, and TCRdb kept only the in-frame ones, dropping some. The sample holds some 10,000 clones; around 88% are singletons and the top ten take approximately 5.1%. This material consisted of CD8+ T cells from peripheral blood mononuclear cells, taken in the first trimester of pregnancy. The TCR comes from a female donor in good health, enrolled as a control in a pregnancy study.

Here the CDR3 DNA reads TGTGCCTGGAGTTGGACATCCCGCCTCTATGGCTACACCTTC. Its translation: CAWSWTSRLYGYTF. This chain joins TRBV30 and TRBJ1-2; tentative D call: TRBD1 (5 bases). The CDR3 contains 14 residues. The germline V gene has CDR1 GTSNPN and CDR2 SVGIG (reference sequence). Trimming pared 2 bases from V and 4 bases from J, leaving 14 bases between.